This T cell receptor beta chain was recorded in a study of prognosis after radiotherapy for stage I lung cancer. Overall study: All non-small cell lung cancer patients were considered medically inoperable.

This clonotype was seen a handful of times. Deletions cut 3 bases from V and 5 bases from J, with 15 bases between. There are 14 residues in the CDR3. Germline CDR1 SGHNT, CDR2 YYREEE (reference sequence). TCR beta CDR3 amplification from genomic DNA was performed by two-round multiplex PCR. The first PCR round targeted every TRBV and TRBJ gene with specific primers. One entry per CDR3 protein results from TCRdb running MiXCR on the multiplex PCR reads. The table shows around 30,000 distinct CDR3 sequences, with less than 35% occurring only once. The genes are TRBV5-4 and TRBJ2-7; TRBD1 or TRBD2 may be the D gene (6 bases each). The starting material was PBMCs, obtained before or after stereotactic body radiation therapy (not recorded which). The receptor was derived from a donor over 45 with non-small cell lung cancer. CDR3 coding DNA: TGTGCCAGCAGCTCTAGACAGGAGGGGCACGAGCAGTACTTC. Translating gives CASSSRQEGHEQYF.